These T cell receptor beta chains were read from a single sample in a study of response to subunit inactivated influenza vaccine. TCRdb independently ran MiXCR on the RT-PCR reads; one entry per CDR3 protein. The sample holds more than 700,000 distinct CDR3 sequences; about 20% are singletons and the top ten take about 9.4%. Sequenced here: PBMCs from blood, sampled 4 to 6 days after vaccination. These receptors originate from a man aged 45-60 years who received an inactivated influenza vaccine. Both conserved end residues are part of each CDR3. D genes are given only for firm matches. The listing skips clone size in some rows; elsewhere it reads once, few, many or a size class.

size | J | length | V | D | CDR3 | DNA
- | TRBJ2-5 | 16 | TRBV7-8 | - | CASSLLGGGLLETQYF | TGTGCCAGCAGCTTACTGGGGGGGGGCCTTTTAGAGACCCAGTACTTC
few | TRBJ2-3 | 13 | TRBV20-1 | TRBD2 | CSAAGGGTDTQYF | TGCAGTGCTGCCGGGGGGGGCACAGATACGCAGTATTTT
few | TRBJ2-7 | 15 | TRBV6-1 | TRBD2 | CASRKGWRETYEQYF | TGTGCCAGCAGAAAGGGGTGGCGGGAGACCTACGAGCAGTACTTC
once | TRBJ2-7 | 14 | TRBV6-1 | - | CASTRKGGAYEQYF | TGTGCCAGCACAAGGAAGGGGGGGGCATACGAGCAGTACTTC
- | TRBJ2-1 | 16 | TRBV24-1 | TRBD2 | CATSDLSGGPYNEQFF | TGTGCCACCAGTGATTTGAGCGGGGGCCCCTACAATGAGCAGTTCTTC
few | TRBJ2-7 | 16 | TRBV13 | TRBD2 | CASRRLAGAPGDEQYF | TGTGCCAGCCGGCGGCTAGCGGGGGCCCCGGGGGACGAGCAGTACTTC
- | TRBJ2-5 | 15 | TRBV5-6 | - | CASSLVFGSQETQYF | TGTGCCAGCAGCTTGGTTTTCGGGAGCCAAGAGACCCAGTACTTC
- | TRBJ2-2 | 15 | TRBV5-1 | - | CASWRIVGRTGELFF | TGCGCCAGCTGGAGGATCGTGGGAAGGACCGGGGAGCTGTTTTTT
few | TRBJ2-1 | 16 | TRBV7-9 | TRBD2 | CASSPLWREIINEQFF | TGTGCCAGCAGCCCCTTGTGGCGGGAGATTATCAATGAGCAGTTCTTC
- | TRBJ2-7 | 16 | TRBV6-1 | TRBD1 | CASSLSTDRGYYEQYF | TGTGCCAGCAGTCTGAGCACCGACAGGGGGTACTACGAGCAGTACTTC
- | TRBJ2-5 | 12 | TRBV12-3/TRBV12-4 | TRBD2 | CASRGGPGTQYF | TGTGCCAGCCGCGGGGGGCCCGGAACCCAGTACTTC
- | TRBJ2-1 | 16 | TRBV5-5 | - | CASSSPDTSIYNEQFF | TGTGCCAGCAGCTCACCGGACACTTCGATCTACAATGAGCAGTTCTTC
- | TRBJ2-7 | 15 | TRBV5-1 | TRBD2 | CASTLGGTSSYEQYF | TGCGCCAGCACCCTGGGAGGGACCAGCTCCTACGAGCAGTACTTC
- | TRBJ2-3 | 15 | TRBV28 | - | CASSLGGIGTDTQYF | TGTGCCAGCAGTTTAGGGGGGATCGGCACAGATACGCAGTATTTT
few | TRBJ1-5 | 13 | TRBV6-2/TRBV6-3 | - | CASSDFRGQPQHF | TGTGCCAGCAGCGATTTCAGAGGGCAGCCCCAGCATTTT
few | TRBJ2-5 | 12 | TRBV6-5 | - | CASRSGWKTQYF | TGTGCCAGCCGAAGTGGATGGAAGACCCAGTACTTC
few | TRBJ1-1 | 14 | TRBV7-9 | - | CASSFANMNTEAFF | TGTGCCAGCAGCTTTGCAAATATGAACACTGAAGCTTTCTTT
- | TRBJ1-6 | 16 | TRBV6-5 | - | CASSYSTFGYNSPLHF | TGTGCCAGCAGTTACTCGACTTTCGGCTATAATTCACCCCTCCACTTT
few | TRBJ1-5 | 14 | TRBV20-1 | - | CSAAAFLANQPQHF | TGCAGTGCTGCGGCCTTTTTAGCTAATCAGCCCCAGCATTTT
few | TRBJ2-1 | 17 | TRBV7-2 | TRBD2 | CASSVSGGAPPYNEQFF | TGTGCCAGCAGCGTAAGCGGGGGGGCCCCCCCCTACAATGAGCAGTTCTTC
- | TRBJ2-7 | 15 | TRBV5-1 | - | CASSLGWTGTYEQYF | TGCGCCAGCAGCTTGGGATGGACGGGGACCTACGAGCAGTACTTC
few | TRBJ1-2 | 11 | TRBV29-1 | - | CSVDGPGTYTF | TGCAGCGTTGACGGCCCAGGGACCTACACCTTC
- | TRBJ1-2 | 11 | TRBV7-9 | - | CASSFGRGYTF | TGTGCCAGCAGCTTTGGGCGCGGCTACACCTTC
- | TRBJ2-7 | 17 | TRBV7-8 | TRBD1 | CASSFTRTGQGYNEQYF | TGTGCCAGCAGCTTCACTCGGACCGGACAGGGGTACAACGAGCAGTACTTC
- | TRBJ2-3 | 16 | TRBV20-1 | TRBD2 | CSARDWSSGRAYTQYF | TGCAGTGCTAGAGATTGGTCTAGCGGGAGGGCATATACGCAGTATTTT
few | TRBJ2-7 | 17 | TRBV6-5 | TRBD1 | CASSYGGITGGSYEQYF | TGTGCCAGCAGTTACGGGGGTATAACAGGGGGAAGCTACGAGCAGTACTTC
few | TRBJ2-3 | 16 | TRBV6-5 | TRBD1 | CASSYGTGGRRDTQYF | TGTGCCAGCAGTTACGGGACAGGGGGCAGGAGAGATACGCAGTATTTT
many | TRBJ2-4 | 14 | TRBV11-2 | TRBD1 | CASSRHRGENIQYF | TGTGCCAGCAGTCGCCACAGGGGGGAAAACATTCAGTACTTC
- | TRBJ2-5 | 14 | TRBV5-6 | - | CASSLPAGQETQYF | TGTGCCAGCAGCTTGCCCGCAGGACAAGAGACCCAGTACTTC
few | TRBJ2-7 | 12 | TRBV28 | - | CASEDPSREQYF | TGTGCCAGCGAGGACCCCTCTAGAGAGCAGTACTTC
many | TRBJ2-5 | 15 | TRBV29-1 | TRBD2 | CSVDSGRAPAGTQYF | TGCAGCGTTGATAGCGGGAGGGCACCGGCCGGGACCCAGTACTTC
few | TRBJ2-7 | 16 | TRBV20-1 | - | CSARDDFTGRNYEQYF | TGCAGTGCTAGAGATGATTTTACAGGGAGGAACTACGAGCAGTACTTC
- | TRBJ2-1 | 18 | TRBV12-3/TRBV12-4 | - | CAISLSPFEDGPYNEQFF | TGTGCCATCAGTTTATCCCCCTTTGAGGACGGTCCCTACAATGAGCAGTTCTTC
few | TRBJ2-5 | 13 | TRBV7-2 | TRBD2 | CASSSAGVETQYF | TGTGCCAGCAGCTCTGCGGGGGTAGAGACCCAGTACTTC
- | TRBJ2-7 | 14 | TRBV6-2/TRBV6-3 | - | CASGNPTNSYEQYF | TGTGCCAGCGGAAACCCGACAAACTCCTACGAGCAGTACTTC
- | TRBJ2-4 | 21 | TRBV11-2 | TRBD2 | CASSLETAGTSGGGAKNIQYF | TGTGCCAGCAGCTTAGAGACAGCCGGGACTAGCGGGGGTGGCGCCAAAAACATTCAGTACTTC
- | TRBJ2-2 | 17 | TRBV29-1 | - | CSVDPHGTPANTGELFF | TGCAGCGTTGATCCTCACGGGACACCCGCGAACACCGGGGAGCTGTTTTTT